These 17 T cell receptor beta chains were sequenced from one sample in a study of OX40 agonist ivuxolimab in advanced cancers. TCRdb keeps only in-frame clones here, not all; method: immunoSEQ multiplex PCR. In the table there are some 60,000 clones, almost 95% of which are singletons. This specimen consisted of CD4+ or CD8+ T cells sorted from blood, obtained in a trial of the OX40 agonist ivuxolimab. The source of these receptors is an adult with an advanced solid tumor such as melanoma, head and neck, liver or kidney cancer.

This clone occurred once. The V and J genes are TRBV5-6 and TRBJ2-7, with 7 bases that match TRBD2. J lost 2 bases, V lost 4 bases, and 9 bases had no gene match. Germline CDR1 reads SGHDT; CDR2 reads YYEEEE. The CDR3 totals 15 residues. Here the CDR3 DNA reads TGTGCCAGCAGCCACGGGAGGACTCGAACCTACGAGCAGTACTTC. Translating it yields CASSHGRTRTYEQYF.

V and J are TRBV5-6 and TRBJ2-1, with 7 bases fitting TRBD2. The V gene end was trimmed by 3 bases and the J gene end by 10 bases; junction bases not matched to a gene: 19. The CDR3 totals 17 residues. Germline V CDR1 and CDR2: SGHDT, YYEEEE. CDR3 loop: CASSSVGSGITTPEQFF. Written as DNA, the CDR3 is TGTGCCAGCAGCTCAGTAGGCAGCGGGATCACTACTCCCGAGCAGTTCTTC.

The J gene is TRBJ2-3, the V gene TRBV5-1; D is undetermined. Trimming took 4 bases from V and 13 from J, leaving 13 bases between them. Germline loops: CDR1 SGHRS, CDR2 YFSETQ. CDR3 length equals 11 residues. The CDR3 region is CASSEDLNEYF. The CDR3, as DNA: TGCGCCAGCAGCGAGGACCTGAACGAGTATTTT.

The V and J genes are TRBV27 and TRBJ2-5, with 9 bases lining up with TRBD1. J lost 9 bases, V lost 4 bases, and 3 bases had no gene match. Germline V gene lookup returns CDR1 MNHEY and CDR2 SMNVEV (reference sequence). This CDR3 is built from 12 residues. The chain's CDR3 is CASSSYRGPQYF. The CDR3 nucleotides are TGTGCCAGCAGTTCCTACAGGGGGCCCCAGTACTTC.

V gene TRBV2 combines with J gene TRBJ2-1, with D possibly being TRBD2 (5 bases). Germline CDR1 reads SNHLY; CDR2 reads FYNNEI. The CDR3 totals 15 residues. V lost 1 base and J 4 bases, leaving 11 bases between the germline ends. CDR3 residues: CASSEVGRGYNEQFF. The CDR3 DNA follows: TGTGCCAGCAGTGAAGTTGGACGGGGTTACAATGAGCAGTTCTTC.

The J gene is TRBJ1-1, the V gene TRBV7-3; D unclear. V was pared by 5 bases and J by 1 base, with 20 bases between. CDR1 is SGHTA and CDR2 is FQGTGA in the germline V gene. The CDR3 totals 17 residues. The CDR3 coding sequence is TGTGCCAGCAGCCTTAGCGGGTTAAGAGTTAAGAACACTGAAGCTTTCTTT. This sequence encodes CASSLSGLRVKNTEAFF.

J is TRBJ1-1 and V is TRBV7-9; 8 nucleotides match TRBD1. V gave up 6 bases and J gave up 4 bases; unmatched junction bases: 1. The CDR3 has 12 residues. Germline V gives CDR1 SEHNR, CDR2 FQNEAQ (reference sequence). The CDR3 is CASSTGGTEAFF. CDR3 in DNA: TGTGCCAGCAGTACAGGGGGCACTGAAGCTTTCTTT.

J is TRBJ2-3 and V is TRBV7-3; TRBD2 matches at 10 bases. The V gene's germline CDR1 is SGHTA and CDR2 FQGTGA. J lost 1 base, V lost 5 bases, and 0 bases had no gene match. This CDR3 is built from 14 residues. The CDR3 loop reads CASSLAGGTDTQYF. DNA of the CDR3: TGTGCCAGCAGCCTAGCGGGAGGCACAGATACGCAGTATTTT. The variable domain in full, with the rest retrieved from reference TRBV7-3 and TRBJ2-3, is GAGVSQTPSNKVTEKGKYVELRCDPISGHTALYWYRQSLGQGPEFLIYFQGTGAADDSGLPNDRFFAVRPEGSVSTLKIQRTERGDSAVYLCASSLAGGTDTQYFGPGTRLTVL.

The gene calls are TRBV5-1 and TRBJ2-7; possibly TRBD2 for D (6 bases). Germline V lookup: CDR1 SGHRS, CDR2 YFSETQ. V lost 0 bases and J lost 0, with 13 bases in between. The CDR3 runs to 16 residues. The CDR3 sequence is CASSLDPGGNSYEQYF. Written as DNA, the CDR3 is TGCGCCAGCAGCTTGGACCCCGGCGGGAACTCCTACGAGCAGTACTTC.

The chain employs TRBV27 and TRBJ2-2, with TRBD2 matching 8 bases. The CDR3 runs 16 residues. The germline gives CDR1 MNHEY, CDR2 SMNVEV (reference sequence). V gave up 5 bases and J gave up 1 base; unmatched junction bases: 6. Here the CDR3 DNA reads TGTGCCAGCAGTCCAAGACTAGCGAGGAACACCGGGGAGCTGTTTTTT. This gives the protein CASSPRLARNTGELFF.

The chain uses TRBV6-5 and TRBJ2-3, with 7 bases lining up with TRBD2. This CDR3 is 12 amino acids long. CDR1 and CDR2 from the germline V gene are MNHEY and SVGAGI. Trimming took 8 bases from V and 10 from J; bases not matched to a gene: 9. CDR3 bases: TGTGCCAGCTTGGGGGGGATTGGTGCGCAGTATTTT. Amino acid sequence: CASLGGIGAQYF.

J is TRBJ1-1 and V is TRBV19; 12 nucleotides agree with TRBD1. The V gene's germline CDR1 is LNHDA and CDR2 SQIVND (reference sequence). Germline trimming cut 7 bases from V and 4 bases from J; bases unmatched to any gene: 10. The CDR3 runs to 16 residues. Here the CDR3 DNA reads TGTGCCAGTATTCCTAGGGACAGGGGGCGTTTCACTGAAGCTTTCTTT. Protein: CASIPRDRGRFTEAFF.

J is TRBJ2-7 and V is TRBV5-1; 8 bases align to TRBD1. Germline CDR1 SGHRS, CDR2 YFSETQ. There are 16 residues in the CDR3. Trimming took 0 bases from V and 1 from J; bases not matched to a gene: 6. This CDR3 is CASSLEARGPSYEQYF. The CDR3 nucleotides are TGCGCCAGCAGCTTGGAAGCCAGGGGGCCATCCTACGAGCAGTACTTC.

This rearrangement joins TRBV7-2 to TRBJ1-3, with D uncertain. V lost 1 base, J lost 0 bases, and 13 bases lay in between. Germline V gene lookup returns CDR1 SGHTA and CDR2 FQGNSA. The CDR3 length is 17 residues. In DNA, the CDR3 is TGTGCCAGCAGCTTAGTGGTGGGGTCAGGCTCTGGAAACACCATATATTTT. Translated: CASSLVVGSGSGNTIYF.

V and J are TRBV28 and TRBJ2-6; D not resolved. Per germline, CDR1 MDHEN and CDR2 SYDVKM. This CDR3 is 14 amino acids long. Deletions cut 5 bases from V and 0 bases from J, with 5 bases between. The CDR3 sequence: CASSPTSGANVLTF. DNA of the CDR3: TGTGCCAGCAGTCCGACCTCTGGGGCCAACGTCCTGACTTTC.

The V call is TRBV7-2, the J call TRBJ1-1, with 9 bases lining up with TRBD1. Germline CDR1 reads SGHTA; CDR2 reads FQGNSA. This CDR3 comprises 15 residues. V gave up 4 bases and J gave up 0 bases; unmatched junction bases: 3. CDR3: CASSSDRGLNTEAFF. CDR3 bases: TGTGCCAGCAGCTCGGACAGGGGACTGAACACTGAAGCTTTCTTT.

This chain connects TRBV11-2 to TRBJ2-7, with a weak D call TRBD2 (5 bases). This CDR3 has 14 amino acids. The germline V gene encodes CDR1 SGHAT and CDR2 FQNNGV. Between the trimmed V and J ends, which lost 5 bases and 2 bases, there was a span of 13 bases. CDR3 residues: CASSRPDWPYEQYF. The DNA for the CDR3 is TGTGCCAGCAGCCGACCGGACTGGCCCTACGAGCAGTACTTC.